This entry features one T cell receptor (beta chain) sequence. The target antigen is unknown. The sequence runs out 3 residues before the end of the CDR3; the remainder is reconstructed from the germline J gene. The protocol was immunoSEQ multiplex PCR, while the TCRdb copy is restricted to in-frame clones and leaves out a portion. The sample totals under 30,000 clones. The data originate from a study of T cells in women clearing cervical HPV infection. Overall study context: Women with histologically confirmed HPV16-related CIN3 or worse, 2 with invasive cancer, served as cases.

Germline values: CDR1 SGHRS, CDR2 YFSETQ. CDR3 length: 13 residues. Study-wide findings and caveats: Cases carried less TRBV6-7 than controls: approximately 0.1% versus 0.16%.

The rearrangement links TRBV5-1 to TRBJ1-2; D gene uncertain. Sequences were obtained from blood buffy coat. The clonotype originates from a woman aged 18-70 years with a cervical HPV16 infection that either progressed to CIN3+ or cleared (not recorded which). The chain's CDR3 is CASSLRVERGYTF. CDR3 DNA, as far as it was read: TGCGCCAGCAGCTTGAGGGTTGAACGGGGC.